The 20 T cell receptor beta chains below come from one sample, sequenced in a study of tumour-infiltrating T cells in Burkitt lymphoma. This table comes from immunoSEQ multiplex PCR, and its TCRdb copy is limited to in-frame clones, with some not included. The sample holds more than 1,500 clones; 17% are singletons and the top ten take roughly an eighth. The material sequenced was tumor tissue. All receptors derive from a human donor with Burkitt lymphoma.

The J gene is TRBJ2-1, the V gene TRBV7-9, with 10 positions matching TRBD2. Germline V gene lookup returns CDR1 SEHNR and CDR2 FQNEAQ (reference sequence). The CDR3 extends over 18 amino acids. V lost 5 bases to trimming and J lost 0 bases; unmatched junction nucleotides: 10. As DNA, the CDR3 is TGTGCCAGCAGCCCCACCGGGCAGCGGGGGGGCTCCTACAATGAGCAGTTCTTC. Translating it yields CASSPTGQRGGSYNEQFF.

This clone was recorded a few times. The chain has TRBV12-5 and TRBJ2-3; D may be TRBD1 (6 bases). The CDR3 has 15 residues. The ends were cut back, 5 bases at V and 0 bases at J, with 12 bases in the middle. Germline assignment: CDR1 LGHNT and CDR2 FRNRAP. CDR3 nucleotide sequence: TGTGCTAGTGGTGCGGACAGATTAAGCACAGATACGCAGTATTTT. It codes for CASGADRLSTDTQYF.

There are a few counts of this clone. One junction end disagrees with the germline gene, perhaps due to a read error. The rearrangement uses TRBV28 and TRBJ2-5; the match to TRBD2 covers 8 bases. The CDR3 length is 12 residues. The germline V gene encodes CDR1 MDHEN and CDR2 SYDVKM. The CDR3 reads CVSFAGGETQYF. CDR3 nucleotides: TGTGTCAGCTTTGCGGGAGGAGAGACCCAGTACTTC.

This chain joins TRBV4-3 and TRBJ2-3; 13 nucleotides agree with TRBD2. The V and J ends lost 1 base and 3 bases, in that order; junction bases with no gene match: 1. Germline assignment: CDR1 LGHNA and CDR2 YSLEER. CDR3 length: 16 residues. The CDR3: CASSQGLAGGTDTQYF. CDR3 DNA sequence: TGCGCCAGCAGCCAAGGACTAGCGGGAGGTACAGATACGCAGTATTTT.

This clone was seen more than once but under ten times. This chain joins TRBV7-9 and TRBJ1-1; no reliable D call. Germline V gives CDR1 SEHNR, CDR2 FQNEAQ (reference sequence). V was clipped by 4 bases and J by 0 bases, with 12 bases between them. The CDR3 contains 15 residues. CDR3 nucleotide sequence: TGTGCCAGCAGCTCCTCAGTTAGCCTGAACACTGAAGCTTTCTTT. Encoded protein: CASSSSVSLNTEAFF.

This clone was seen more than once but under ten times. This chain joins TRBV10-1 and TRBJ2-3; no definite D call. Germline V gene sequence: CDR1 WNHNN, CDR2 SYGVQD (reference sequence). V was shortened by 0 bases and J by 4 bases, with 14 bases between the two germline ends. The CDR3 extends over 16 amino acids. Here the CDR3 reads CASSESTASRADTQYF. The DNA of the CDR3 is TGCGCCAGCAGTGAGTCGACGGCTAGTCGGGCAGATACGCAGTATTTT.

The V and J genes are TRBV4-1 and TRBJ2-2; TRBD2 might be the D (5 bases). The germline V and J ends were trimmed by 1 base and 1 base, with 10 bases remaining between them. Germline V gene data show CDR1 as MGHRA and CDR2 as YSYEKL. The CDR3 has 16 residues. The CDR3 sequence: CASSQVLARNTGELFF. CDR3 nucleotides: TGCGCCAGCAGCCAAGTTTTAGCGCGGAACACCGGGGAGCTGTTTTTT.

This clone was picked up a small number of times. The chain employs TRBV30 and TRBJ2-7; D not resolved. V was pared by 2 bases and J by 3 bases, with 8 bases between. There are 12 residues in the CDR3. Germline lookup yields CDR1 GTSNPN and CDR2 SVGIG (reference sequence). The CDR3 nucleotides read TGTGCCTGGAGTCATGATCGCTACGAGCAGTACTTC. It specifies CAWSHDRYEQYF.

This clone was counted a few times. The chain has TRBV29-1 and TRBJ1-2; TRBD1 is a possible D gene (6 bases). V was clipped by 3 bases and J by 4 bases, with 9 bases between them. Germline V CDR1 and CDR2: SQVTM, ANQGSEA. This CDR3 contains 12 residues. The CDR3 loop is CSVEGGGYGYTF. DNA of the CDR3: TGCAGCGTTGAGGGGGGCGGCTATGGCTACACCTTC.

CDR3 in amino acids: CASSLGLDEQFF. The CDR3 DNA sequence: TGTGCCAGCAGCTTAGGGCTAGATGAGCAGTTCTTC. The V call is TRBV7-3, the J call TRBJ2-1; no definite D call. Germline V gives CDR1 SGHTA, CDR2 FQGTGA. The CDR3 is 12 residues long. Trimming left V 2 bases short and J 8 bases short, with 7 bases between.

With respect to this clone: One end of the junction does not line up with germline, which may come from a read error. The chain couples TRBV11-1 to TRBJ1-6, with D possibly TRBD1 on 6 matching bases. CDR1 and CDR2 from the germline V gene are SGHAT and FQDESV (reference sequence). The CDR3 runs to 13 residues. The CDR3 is CASTGRGNSPLYF. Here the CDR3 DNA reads TGTGCCAGCACGGGCAGGGGTAATTCACCCCTCTACTTT.

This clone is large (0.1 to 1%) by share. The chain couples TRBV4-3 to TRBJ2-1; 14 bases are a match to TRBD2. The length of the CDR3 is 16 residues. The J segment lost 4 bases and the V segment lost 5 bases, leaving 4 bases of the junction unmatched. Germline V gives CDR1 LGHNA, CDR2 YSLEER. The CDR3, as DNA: TGCGCCAGCAGCGAACGGACTAGCGGGAGGTACAATGAGCAGTTCTTC. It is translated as CASSERTSGRYNEQFF.

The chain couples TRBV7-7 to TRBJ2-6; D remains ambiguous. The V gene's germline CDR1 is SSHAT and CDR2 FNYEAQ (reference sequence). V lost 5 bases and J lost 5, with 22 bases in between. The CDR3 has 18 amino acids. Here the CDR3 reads CASSHYSVPQSRANVLTF. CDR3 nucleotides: TGTGCCAGCAGCCATTATTCAGTGCCACAAAGTCGGGCCAACGTCCTGACTTTC.

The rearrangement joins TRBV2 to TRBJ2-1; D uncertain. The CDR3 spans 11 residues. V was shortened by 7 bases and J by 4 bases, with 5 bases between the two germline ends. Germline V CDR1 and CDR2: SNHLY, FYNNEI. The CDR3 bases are TGTGCCAGCATAGTGTACAATGAGCAGTTCTTC. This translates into CASIVYNEQFF. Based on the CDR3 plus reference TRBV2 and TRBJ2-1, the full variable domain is EPEVTQTPSHQVTQMGQEVILRCVPISNHLYFYWYRQILGQKVEFLVSFYNNEISEKSEIFDDQFSVERPDGSNFTLKIRSTKLEDSAMYFCASIVYNEQFFGPGTRLTVL.

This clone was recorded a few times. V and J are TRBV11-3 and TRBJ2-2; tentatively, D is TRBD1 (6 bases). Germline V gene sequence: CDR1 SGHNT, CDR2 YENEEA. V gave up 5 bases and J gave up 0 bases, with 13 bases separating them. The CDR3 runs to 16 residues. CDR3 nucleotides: TGTGCCAGCAGCCCCCTGGGGGCCGCGAACACCGGGGAGCTGTTTTTT. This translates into CASSPLGAANTGELFF.

The CDR3 reads CASSLAVTYEQYF. CDR3 sequence (DNA): TGTGCCAGCAGCTTAGCTGTCACCTACGAGCAGTACTTC. The chain couples TRBV7-2 to TRBJ2-7; no reliable D call. In germline, CDR1 is SGHTA, CDR2 FQGNSA. This CDR3 is built from 13 residues. V lost 0 bases to trimming and J lost 2 bases, with 5 bases between them. The full variable domain, its missing parts supplied by reference TRBV7-2 and TRBJ2-7, is GAGVSQSPSNKVTEKGKDVELRCDPISGHTALYWYRQSLGQGLEFLIYFQGNSAPDKSGLPSDRFSAERTGGSVSTLTIQRTQQEDSAVYLCASSLAVTYEQYFGPGTRLTVT.

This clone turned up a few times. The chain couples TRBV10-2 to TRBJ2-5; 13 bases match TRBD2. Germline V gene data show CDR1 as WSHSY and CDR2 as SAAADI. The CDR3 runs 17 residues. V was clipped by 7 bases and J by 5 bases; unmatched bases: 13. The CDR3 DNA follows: TGCGCCAGCATCCCTAAACTACTAGCGGGGGGGCGGGAGACCCAGTACTTC. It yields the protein CASIPKLLAGGRETQYF.

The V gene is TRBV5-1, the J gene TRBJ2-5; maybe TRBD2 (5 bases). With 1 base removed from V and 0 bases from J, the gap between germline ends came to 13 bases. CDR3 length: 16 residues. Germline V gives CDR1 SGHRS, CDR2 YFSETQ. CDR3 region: CASSLPLAQYQETQYF. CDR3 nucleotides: TGCGCCAGCAGCTTGCCGCTAGCACAATACCAAGAGACCCAGTACTTC. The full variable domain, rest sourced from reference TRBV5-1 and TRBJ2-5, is KAGVTQTPRYLIKTRGQQVTLSCSPISGHRSVSWYQQTPGQGLQFLFEYFSETQRNKGNFPGRFSGRQFSNSRSEMNVSTLELGDSALYLCASSLPLAQYQETQYFGPGTRLLVL.

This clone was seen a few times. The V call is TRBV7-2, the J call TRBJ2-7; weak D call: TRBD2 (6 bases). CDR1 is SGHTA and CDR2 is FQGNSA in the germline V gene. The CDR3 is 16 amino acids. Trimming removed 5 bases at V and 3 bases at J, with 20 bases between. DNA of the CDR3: TGTGCCAGCAGCCTAAAGCGGGTGGTCGAGGGCTACGAGCAGTACTTC. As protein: CASSLKRVVEGYEQYF.

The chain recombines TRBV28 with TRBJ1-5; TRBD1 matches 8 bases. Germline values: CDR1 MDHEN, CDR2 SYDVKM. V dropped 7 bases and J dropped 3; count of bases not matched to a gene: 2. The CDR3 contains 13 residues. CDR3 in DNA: TGTGCCAGCACAGGGGGCTACAATCAGCCCCAGCATTTT. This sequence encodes CASTGGYNQPQHF. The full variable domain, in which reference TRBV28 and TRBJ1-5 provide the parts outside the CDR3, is DVKVTQSSRYLVKRTGEKVFLECVQDMDHENMFWYRQDPGLGLRLIYFSYDVKMKEKGDIPEGYSVSREKKERFSLILESASTNQTSMYLCASTGGYNQPQHFGDGTRLSIL.